This entry describes one T cell receptor (beta chain). What it recognizes is unknown. J was trimmed by 4 bases and V by 2 bases; bases with no gene match: 1. CDR3 size: 14 residues. CDR1 and CDR2 (germline): SEHNR, FQNEAQ (reference sequence). This entry belongs to a study of beta chain features in type 1 diabetes. Isolated RNA was reverse transcribed in full, so expressed TCRB transcripts were sequenced. Produced via immunoSEQ multiplex PCR; TCRdb's table is partial and in-frame only. The repertoire includes a few hundred thousand clones, approximately 25% of them detected once, and roughly 0.011% sits in the top ten. The study's findings and limits: In every one of the four CD4+ subsets, TCRB CDR3s were moderately but significantly shorter in Type 1 diabetes patients.

This rearrangement joins TRBV7-9 to TRBJ2-5; 10 nucleotides align to TRBD2. The sequence was collected from a woman younger than 45 with type 1 diabetes. Sequencing was carried out using naive CD4+ T cells from blood. CDR3: CASSLLAGAETQYF. In nucleotides, the CDR3 is TGTGCCAGCAGCTTACTAGCGGGAGCAGAGACCCAGTACTTC. The complete variable domain, with remaining parts taken from reference TRBV7-9 and TRBJ2-5, reads DTGVSQNPRHKITKRGQNVTFRCDPISEHNRLYWYRQTLGQGPEFLTYFQNEAQLEKSRLLSDRFSAERPKGSFSTLEIQRTEQGDSAMYLCASSLLAGAETQYFGPGTRLLVL.